At least ten counts were recorded for the clone carrying this T cell receptor (beta chain). The antigen remains unidentified. This CDR3 region has 15 residues. The ends were cut back, 5 bases at V and 4 bases at J, with 12 bases in the middle. The germline V gene has CDR1 MDHEN and CDR2 SYDVKM. This entry is derived from a study of CD8 T cells in ankylosing spondylitis. TCRdb recomputed calls from the 5' RACE reads with MiXCR, one row per CDR3 protein. In the table there are about 36,000 distinct CDR3 sequences, about 6.3% of which are singletons. Study observations and caveats: Seemingly characteristic of ankylosing spondylitis blood was a TCR beta motif consisting of several highly homologous variants. According to the report, clones linked to the disease were significantly enriched in matched synovial fluid samples taken from ankylosing spondylitis patients. Disease-linked clones had a CD8+ phenotype and relatively low frequency in peripheral blood.

The sample taken for sequencing was blood, either unsorted or a sorted T cell fraction (not recorded which). This rearrangement joins TRBV28 to TRBJ2-6; weak D call: TRBD1 (5 bases). The origin of this receptor is a male donor with ankylosing spondylitis or in good health (not recorded which). CDR3 in amino acids: CASSHLSGGANVLTF. The CDR3 DNA is TGTGCCAGCAGTCATTTGTCAGGGGGGGCCAACGTCCTGACTTTC. Full variable domain (outside the CDR3, taken from reference TRBV28 and TRBJ2-6): DVKVTQSSRYLVKRTGEKVFLECVQDMDHENMFWYRQDPGLGLRLIYFSYDVKMKEKGDIPEGYSVSREKKERFSLILESASTNQTSMYLCASSHLSGGANVLTFGAGSRLTVL.